These 8 T cell receptor beta chains were sequenced from one sample in a study of breast tumors, draining lymph nodes, adjacent tissues. Samples came from axillary lymph nodes draining the breast cancer. MiXCR, run by TCRdb on the multiplex PCR reads, gives a single entry per CDR3 protein. The repertoire consists of around 230,000 distinct CDR3 sequences, with less than 40% occurring once and the leading ten covering approximately 3.7%. Sequencing used axillary lymph node tissue. These receptor sequences come from a female donor with breast cancer. Some clones in this sample may be carry-over from other donors' samples.

This clonotype has ten or more counts. The J gene is TRBJ2-7, the V gene TRBV5-5, with D maybe TRBD2 (5 bases). V gave up 4 bases and J gave up 3 bases, with 11 bases separating them. The CDR3 runs to 13 residues. CDR1 SGHKS and CDR2 YYEKEE come from the germline V gene (reference sequence). In DNA form, the CDR3 reads TGTGCCAGCAGCCACACCGGGAACTACGAGCAGTACTTC. It encodes CASSHTGNYEQYF.

This clonotype has at least ten counts. The gene calls are TRBV20-1 and TRBJ1-4; TRBD1 matches 11 bases. The ends lost 5 bases at V and 8 bases at J; junction bases unmatched: 10. Per germline, CDR1 DFQATT and CDR2 SNEGSKA (reference sequence). CDR3 length: 15 residues. The CDR3 DNA reads as TGCAGTGCTGGACCCGAGGGACAGGGGGGCGAAAAACTGTTTTTT. It translates to CSAGPEGQGGEKLFF.

Ten or more counts support this clonotype. In nucleotides, the CDR3 is TGTGCCAGCCGTCCCGCTAGGGGCCAAGAGACCCAGTACTTC. Amino acid sequence: CASRPARGQETQYF. This chain joins TRBV2 and TRBJ2-5; a possible D gene is TRBD1 (5 bases). The length of the CDR3 is 14 residues. The germline V gene has CDR1 SNHLY and CDR2 FYNNEI. Trimming removed 8 bases at V and 1 base at J, with 14 bases between. Together with reference TRBV2 and TRBJ2-5, the CDR3 gives the full variable domain: EPEVTQTPSHQVTQMGQEVILRCVPISNHLYFYWYRQILGQKVEFLVSFYNNEISEKSEIFDDQFSVERPDGSNFTLKIRSTKLEDSAMYFCASRPARGQETQYFGPGTRLLVL.

A note on this clonotype: Being one base from a much bigger clone, this may be a read error. The V and J genes are TRBV5-6 and TRBJ1-2, with D uncertain. The CDR3 has 11 amino acids. CDR1 and CDR2 from the germline V gene are SGHDT and YYEEEE. The CDR3 nucleotides read TGTGCCAGCAGCTTGGGTACAGCAGTCTCCTTC. Translated, it gives CASSLGTAVSF.

This chain connects TRBV9 to TRBJ2-1, with 8 bases matching TRBD2. Germline-derived CDR1 and CDR2 are SGDLS and YYNGEE. V gave up 4 bases and J gave up 4 bases; unmatched junction bases: 4. The CDR3 spans 14 residues. The CDR3 sequence is CASSNRGGYNEQFF. CDR3 nucleotides: TGTGCCAGCAGCAATCGGGGGGGGTACAATGAGCAGTTCTTC.

This clonotype was counted ten times or more. V gene TRBV9 combines with J gene TRBJ2-2; D not certain. There are 17 residues in the CDR3. The germline V and J ends were trimmed by 0 bases and 0 bases, with 12 bases remaining between them. Germline V CDR1 and CDR2: SGDLS, YYNGEE. CDR3 nucleotides: TGTGCCAGCAGCGTAGAGGGTGGGCCTACGAACACCGGGGAGCTGTTTTTT. It yields the protein CASSVEGGPTNTGELFF.

Concerning this clonotype: Given a much more abundant clone one base away, this may be a read error. The V call is TRBV27, the J call TRBJ1-2; D is perhaps TRBD1 (6 bases). The CDR3 spans 13 residues. Germline CDR1 MNHEY, CDR2 SMNVEV (reference sequence). The CDR3 sequence: CAISTPGDYGYTF. In nucleotides, the CDR3 is TGTGCCATCAGTACCCCAGGGGACTATGGCTACACCTTC.

Worth noting for this clonotype: This may stem from a read error, because a much larger clone lies one nucleotide away. The chain is built from TRBV2 and TRBJ2-1; 11 bases match TRBD2. Germline V gives CDR1 SNHLY, CDR2 FYNNEI. The CDR3 spans 16 residues. CDR3 in DNA: TGTGCCAGCAGCTTGGTTAGCGGGGGGGCTCGCAATCAGCAGTTCTTC. Its translation: CASSLVSGGARNQQFF.